The source of this T cell receptor (beta chain) is a study of neurological immune-mediated disorders. Synthesis of cDNA was performed by 5'RACE using 10-nucleotide random UMIs. Using its own MiXCR run on the 5' RACE reads, TCRdb lists one record per CDR3 protein. The data show approximately 82,000 distinct CDR3 sequences, 14% seen once. In its sample, this clonotype was seen many times. The sequence was collected from a woman aged 45-65 years in good health. The sequencing sample was made of PBMCs.

The CDR3 protein is CASSLAGKITEAFF. CDR3 bases: TGTGCCAGCAGCTTAGCGGGCAAGATCACTGAAGCTTTCTTT. This rearrangement joins TRBV7-9 to TRBJ1-1; D ambiguous. Between the trimmed V and J ends, which lost 0 bases and 4 bases, there was a span of 9 bases. Germline assignment: CDR1 SEHNR and CDR2 FQNEAQ (reference sequence). CDR3 length: 14 residues. Full variable domain (missing parts from reference TRBV7-9 and TRBJ1-1): DTGVSQNPRHKITKRGQNVTFRCDPISEHNRLYWYRQTLGQGPEFLTYFQNEAQLEKSRLLSDRFSAERPKGSFSTLEIQRTEQGDSAMYLCASSLAGKITEAFFGQGTRLTVV.